The TCR beta chain described here comes from a study of T-cell reconstitution after alpha-beta-depleted transplantation in children. This clonotype was recorded at least ten times. Unique molecular identifiers were built into the TCRbeta library. Via MiXCR, TCRdb re-called the PCR reads, giving one row per CDR3 protein. The repertoire includes hundreds of thousands of distinct CDR3 sequences, approximately 9.5% of them detected once, and 5.5% to 8% sits in the top ten. This CDR3 spans 15 amino acids. Germline V gene sequence: CDR1 SSHAT, CDR2 FNYEAQ (reference sequence). V shed 1 base and J shed 0 bases, with 8 bases lying between them.

The receptor was isolated from a human donor who donated a stem cell graft to a child with acute lymphoblastic leukemia. This sample comprised PBMCs from the stem cell graft donor, obtained from the stem cell graft. V usage is TRBV7-7 and J usage is TRBJ2-3; a possible D gene is TRBD2 (6 bases). CDR3 sequence reads: CASSLGLDSTDTQYF. In nucleotides, the CDR3 is TGTGCCAGCAGCTTAGGACTAGACAGCACAGATACGCAGTATTTT.